This note documents a single T cell receptor beta chain sequence. The data are from a study of cytotoxic CD8 clonotypes in ibrutinib-treated CLL. Data came from immunoSEQ multiplex PCR; TCRdb stores just in-frame clones and leaves some out. The sample yields fewer than 45,000 clones, approximately 51% seen once. Sequencing used PBMCs, obtained before ibrutinib treatment. The TCR comes from a human donor with chronic lymphocytic leukemia.

The CDR3 coding sequence is TGTGCCAGCAGCTTCCGGAGTGACACTGAAGCTTTCTTT. The encoded protein is CASSFRSDTEAFF. The gene calls are TRBV7-3 and TRBJ1-1; D gene ambiguous. V dropped 3 bases and J dropped 3 bases, with 8 bases sitting between them. The CDR3 contains 13 residues. Germline V gene sequence: CDR1 SGHTA, CDR2 FQGTGA.